One and the same sample provided the 7 T cell receptor beta chains below, sequenced in a study of blood T cell repertoires in COVID-19 (dated by TCRdb to 2020 to 2021). The library was made by the immunoSEQ multiplex PCR assay. TCRdb mirrors the immuneACCESS table, restricted to in-frame sequences. Some clones are absent from its copies; in checked studies, under half trace to an unresolved V gene, and the reason for the others is unknown. The sample table lists some 270,000 clones, about four fifths of them with a count of one. The ten top clones hold about 15% of the sample. The sample consisted of peripheral blood. The receptors come from a person aged 70 to 85 with COVID-19, enrolled during active disease.

This clone has only one observation. This chain connects TRBV19 to TRBJ1-1; 7 bases map to TRBD1. Per germline, CDR1 LNHDA and CDR2 SQIVND (reference sequence). The V segment lost 4 bases and the J segment 5 bases; nucleotides outside the gene matches: 7. The CDR3 is 14 residues long. The CDR3: CASSRRQGKTEAFF. The CDR3 DNA reads TGTGCCAGTAGTAGAAGACAGGGAAAAACTGAAGCTTTCTTT.

The chain couples TRBV19 to TRBJ2-7; 9 bases match TRBD1. The CDR3 has 14 amino acids. V was clipped by 6 bases and J by 3 bases; unmatched bases: 6. Germline V gives CDR1 LNHDA, CDR2 SQIVND (reference sequence). CDR3 residues: CASSETGGLYEQYF. The CDR3 DNA is TGTGCCAGTAGCGAGACAGGGGGTCTCTACGAGCAGTACTTC.

In its sample, this clone was seen once. One end of the junction fails to match germline, which may point to a read error. The chain joins TRBV19 to TRBJ2-3; the match to TRBD2 covers 9 bases. The V gene's germline CDR1 is LNHDA and CDR2 SQIVND (reference sequence). The CDR3 consists of 14 residues. The chain's CDR3 is CASSIAGGTDTQYF. In nucleotides, the CDR3 is TGTGCCAGTAGCATAGCGGGAGGCACAGATACGCAGTATTTT.

The chain recombines TRBV7-2 with TRBJ1-2, with 7 bases lining up with TRBD1. The CDR3 totals 13 residues. Germline V CDR1 and CDR2: SGHTA, FQGNSA. After removal of 5 bases from V and 13 bases from J, the junction contained 13 bases not matched to a gene. CDR3 region: CASSRFLQGGFTF. The CDR3, as DNA: TGTGCCAGCAGCCGATTCCTCCAGGGGGGTTTCACCTTC.

V gene TRBV6-6 combines with J gene TRBJ2-5, with 10 bases that match TRBD1. The CDR3 runs 16 residues. Germline V lookup: CDR1 MNHNY, CDR2 SVGAGI (reference sequence). V lost 2 bases to trimming and J lost 1 base; unmatched junction nucleotides: 4. The CDR3 region has the DNA TGTGCCAGCAGTTACGCGGGACAGGGGTTCCAAGAGACCCAGTACTTC. This translates into CASSYAGQGFQETQYF.

This clone was observed a few times. This chain connects TRBV10-3 to TRBJ2-2; 13 positions agree with TRBD2. J lost 3 bases, V lost 10 bases, and 2 bases had no gene match. CDR3 length: 14 residues. In germline, CDR1 is ENHRY, CDR2 SYGVKD. CDR3 nucleotides: TGTGCCAGCGGACTAGCGGGGGACACCGGGGAGCTGTTTTTT. Its protein is CASGLAGDTGELFF.

This sequence joins TRBV29-1 and TRBJ2-1, with 9 bases matching TRBD2. CDR3 size: 15 residues. J lost 5 bases, V lost 5 bases, and 10 bases had no gene match. Germline assignment: CDR1 SQVTM and CDR2 ANQGSEA. This chain's CDR3 is CSVSRPSGENNEQFF. The CDR3 DNA is TGCAGCGTTTCGCGGCCTAGCGGGGAAAACAATGAGCAGTTCTTC.